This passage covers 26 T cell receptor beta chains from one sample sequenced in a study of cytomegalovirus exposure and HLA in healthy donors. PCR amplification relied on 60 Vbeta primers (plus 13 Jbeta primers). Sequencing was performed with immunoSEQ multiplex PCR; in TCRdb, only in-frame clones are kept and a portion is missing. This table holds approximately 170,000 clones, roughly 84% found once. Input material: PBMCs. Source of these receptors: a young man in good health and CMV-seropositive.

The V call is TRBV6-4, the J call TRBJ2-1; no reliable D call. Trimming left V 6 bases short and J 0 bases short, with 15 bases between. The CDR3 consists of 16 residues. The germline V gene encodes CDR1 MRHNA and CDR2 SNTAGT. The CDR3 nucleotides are TGTGCCAGCAGCCCCGGCCGTGGAGCCTCCTACAATGAGCAGTTCTTC. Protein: CASSPGRGASYNEQFF.

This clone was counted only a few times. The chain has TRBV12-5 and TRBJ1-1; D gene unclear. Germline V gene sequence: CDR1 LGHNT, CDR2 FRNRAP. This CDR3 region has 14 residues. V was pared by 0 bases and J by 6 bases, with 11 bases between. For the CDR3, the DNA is TGTGCTAGTGGTTTGGTACTGAGGGCCCCTGAAGCTTTCTTT. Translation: CASGLVLRAPEAFF.

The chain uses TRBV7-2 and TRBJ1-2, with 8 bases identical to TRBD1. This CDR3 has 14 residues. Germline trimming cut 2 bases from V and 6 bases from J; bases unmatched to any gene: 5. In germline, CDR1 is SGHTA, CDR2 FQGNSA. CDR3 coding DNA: TGTGCCAGCAGCTTAAGGACAGGGCCCCATGGCTACACCTTC. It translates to CASSLRTGPHGYTF.

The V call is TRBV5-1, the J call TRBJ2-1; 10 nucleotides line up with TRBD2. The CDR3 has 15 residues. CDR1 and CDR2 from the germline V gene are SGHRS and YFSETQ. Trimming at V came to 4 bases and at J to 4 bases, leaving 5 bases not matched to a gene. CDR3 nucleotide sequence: TGCGCCAGCAGCCTGGGACTAGCGAAGTACAATGAGCAGTTCTTC. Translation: CASSLGLAKYNEQFF.

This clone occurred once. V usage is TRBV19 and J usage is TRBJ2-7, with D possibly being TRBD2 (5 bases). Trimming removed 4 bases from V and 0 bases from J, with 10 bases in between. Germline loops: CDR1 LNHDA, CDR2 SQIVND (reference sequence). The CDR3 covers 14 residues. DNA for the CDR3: TGTGCCAGTAGTAGAGGGTTTGCCTCCTACGAGCAGTACTTC. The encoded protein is CASSRGFASYEQYF.

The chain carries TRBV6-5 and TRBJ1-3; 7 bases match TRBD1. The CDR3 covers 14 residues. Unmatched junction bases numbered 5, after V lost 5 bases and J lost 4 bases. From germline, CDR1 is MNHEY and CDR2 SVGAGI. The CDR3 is CASSQTGTGNTIYF. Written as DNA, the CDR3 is TGTGCCAGCAGTCAGACAGGGACGGGAAACACCATATATTTT.

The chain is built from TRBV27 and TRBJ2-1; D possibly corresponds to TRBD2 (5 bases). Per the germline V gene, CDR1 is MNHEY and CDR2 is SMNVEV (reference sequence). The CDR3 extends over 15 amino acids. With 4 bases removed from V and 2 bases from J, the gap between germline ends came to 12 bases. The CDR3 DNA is TGTGCCAGCAGTTACGGCACGGGGACCTACAATGAGCAGTTCTTC. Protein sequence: CASSYGTGTYNEQFF.

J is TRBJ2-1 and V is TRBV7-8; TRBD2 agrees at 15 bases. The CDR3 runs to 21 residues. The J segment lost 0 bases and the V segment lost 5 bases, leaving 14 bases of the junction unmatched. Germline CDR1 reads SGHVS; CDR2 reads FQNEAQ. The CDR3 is CASSPQPGLAGGRSSYNEQFF. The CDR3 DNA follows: TGTGCCAGCAGCCCCCAACCGGGACTAGCGGGAGGCCGAAGCTCCTACAATGAGCAGTTCTTC. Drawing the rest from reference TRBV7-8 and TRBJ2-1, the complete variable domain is GAGVSQSPRYKVAKRGQDVALRCDPISGHVSLFWYQQALGQGPEFLTYFQNEAQLDKSGLPSDRFFAERPEGSVSTLKIQRTQQEDSAVYLCASSPQPGLAGGRSSYNEQFFGPGTRLTVL.

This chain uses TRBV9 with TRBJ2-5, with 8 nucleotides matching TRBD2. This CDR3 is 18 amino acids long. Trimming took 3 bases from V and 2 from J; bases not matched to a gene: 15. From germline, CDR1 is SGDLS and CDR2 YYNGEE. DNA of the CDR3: TGTGCCAGCAGCGAGGGGACTAGAACAGCTTTAGGACAAGAGACCCAGTACTTC. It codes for CASSEGTRTALGQETQYF.

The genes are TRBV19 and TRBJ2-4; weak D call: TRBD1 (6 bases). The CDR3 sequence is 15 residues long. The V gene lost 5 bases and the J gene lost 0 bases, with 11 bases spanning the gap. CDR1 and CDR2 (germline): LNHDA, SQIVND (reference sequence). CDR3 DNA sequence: TGTGCCAGTAGTCTACAGGGTTTAGCCAAAAACATTCAGTACTTC. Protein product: CASSLQGLAKNIQYF.

The CDR3 protein is CASSKQTGANEQFF. For the CDR3, the DNA is TGTGCCAGCAGCAAACAAACAGGGGCCAATGAGCAGTTCTTC. The chain employs TRBV11-3 and TRBJ2-1; 7 nucleotides agree with TRBD1. This CDR3 contains 14 residues. J lost 6 bases, V lost 5 bases, and 7 bases had no gene match. CDR1 and CDR2 (germline): SGHNT, YENEEA.

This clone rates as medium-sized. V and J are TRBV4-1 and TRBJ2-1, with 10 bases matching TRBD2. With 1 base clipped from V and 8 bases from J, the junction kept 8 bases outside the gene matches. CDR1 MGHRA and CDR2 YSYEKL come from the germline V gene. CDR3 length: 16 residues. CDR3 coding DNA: TGCGCCAGCAGCCAAGTGGGGACTAGCGAAATCCATGAGCAGTTCTTC. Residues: CASSQVGTSEIHEQFF.

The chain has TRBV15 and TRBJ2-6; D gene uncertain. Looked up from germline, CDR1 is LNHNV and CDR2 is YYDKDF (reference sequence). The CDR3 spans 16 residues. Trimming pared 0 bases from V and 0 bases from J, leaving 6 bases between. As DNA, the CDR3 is TGTGCCACCAGCAGAGATCACAACTCTGGGGCCAACGTCCTGACTTTC. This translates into CATSRDHNSGANVLTF.

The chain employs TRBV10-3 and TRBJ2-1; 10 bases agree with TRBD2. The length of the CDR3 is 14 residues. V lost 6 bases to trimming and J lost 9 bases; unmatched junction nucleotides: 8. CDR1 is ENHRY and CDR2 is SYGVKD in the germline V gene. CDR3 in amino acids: CAIRPGLATLEQFF. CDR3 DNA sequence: TGTGCCATCAGACCGGGACTAGCGACCCTTGAGCAGTTCTTC.

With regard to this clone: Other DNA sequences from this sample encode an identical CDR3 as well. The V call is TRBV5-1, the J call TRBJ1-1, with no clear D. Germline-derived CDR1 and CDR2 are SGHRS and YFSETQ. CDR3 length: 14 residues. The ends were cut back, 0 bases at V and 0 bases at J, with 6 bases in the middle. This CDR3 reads CASSLEPMNTEAFF. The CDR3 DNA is TGCGCCAGCAGCTTGGAACCTATGAACACTGAAGCTTTCTTT.

The CDR3: CASSSSLSDTQYF. The CDR3 DNA reads as TGTGCCAGCAGCTCCTCTCTATCAGATACGCAGTATTTT. The chain carries TRBV11-3 and TRBJ2-3; D remains unclear. Germline CDR1 and CDR2: SGHNT and YENEEA. V dropped 4 bases and J dropped 4 bases, with 9 bases sitting between them. The CDR3 extends over 13 amino acids.

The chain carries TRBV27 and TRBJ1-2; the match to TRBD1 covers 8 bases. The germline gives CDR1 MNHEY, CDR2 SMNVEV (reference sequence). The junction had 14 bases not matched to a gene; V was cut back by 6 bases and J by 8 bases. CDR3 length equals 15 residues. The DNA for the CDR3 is TGTGCCAGCAGCCCACCCAACAGGGGGATGGGGGGCTACACCTTC. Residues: CASSPPNRGMGGYTF.

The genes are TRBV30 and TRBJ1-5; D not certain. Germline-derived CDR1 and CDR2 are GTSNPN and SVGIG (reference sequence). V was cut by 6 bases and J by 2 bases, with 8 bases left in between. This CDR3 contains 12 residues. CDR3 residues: CACAGGNQPQHF. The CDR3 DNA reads TGTGCCTGCGCCGGAGGCAATCAGCCCCAGCATTTT.

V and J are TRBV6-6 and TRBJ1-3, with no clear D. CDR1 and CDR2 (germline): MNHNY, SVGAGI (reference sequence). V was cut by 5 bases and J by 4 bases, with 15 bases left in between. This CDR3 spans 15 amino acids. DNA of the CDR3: TGTGCCAGCAGTACCACATGGGCGTCGGGAAACACCATATATTTT. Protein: CASSTTWASGNTIYF.

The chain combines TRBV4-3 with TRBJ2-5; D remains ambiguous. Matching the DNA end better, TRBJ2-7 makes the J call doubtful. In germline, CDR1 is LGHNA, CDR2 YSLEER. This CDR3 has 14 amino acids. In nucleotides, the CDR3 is TGCGCCAGCAGTCCTAGGCCTAACTCCTACGAGCAGTACTTC. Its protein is CASSPRPNSYEQYF.

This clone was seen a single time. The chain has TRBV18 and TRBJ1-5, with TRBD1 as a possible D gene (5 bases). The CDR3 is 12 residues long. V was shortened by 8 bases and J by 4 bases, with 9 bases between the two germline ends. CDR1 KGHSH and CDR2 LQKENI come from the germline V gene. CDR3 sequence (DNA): TGTGCCAGCCGGGGGGGGAATCAGCCCCAGCATTTT. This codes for CASRGGNQPQHF.

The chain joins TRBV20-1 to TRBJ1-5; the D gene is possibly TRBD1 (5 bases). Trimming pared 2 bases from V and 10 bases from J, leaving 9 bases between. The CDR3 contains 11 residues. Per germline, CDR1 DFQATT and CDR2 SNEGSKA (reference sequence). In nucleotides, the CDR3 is TGCAGTGCTAGATCGGACAACCCCCAGCATTTT. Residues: CSARSDNPQHF.

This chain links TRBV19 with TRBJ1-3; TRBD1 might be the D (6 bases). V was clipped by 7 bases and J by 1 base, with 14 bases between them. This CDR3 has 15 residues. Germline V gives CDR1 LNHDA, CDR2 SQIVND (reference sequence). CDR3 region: CASMGIQGSGNTIYF. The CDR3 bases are TGTGCCAGTATGGGGATACAGGGTTCTGGAAACACCATATATTTT.

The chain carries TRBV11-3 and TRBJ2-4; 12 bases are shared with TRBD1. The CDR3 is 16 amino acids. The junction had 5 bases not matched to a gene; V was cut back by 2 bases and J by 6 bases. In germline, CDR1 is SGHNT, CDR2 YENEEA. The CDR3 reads CASSLMGQGAGNIQYF. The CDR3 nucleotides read TGTGCCAGCAGCTTAATGGGACAGGGGGCCGGAAACATTCAGTACTTC.

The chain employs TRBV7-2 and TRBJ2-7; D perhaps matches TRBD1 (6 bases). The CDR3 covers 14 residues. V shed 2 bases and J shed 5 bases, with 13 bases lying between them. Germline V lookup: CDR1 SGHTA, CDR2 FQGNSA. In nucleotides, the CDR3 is TGTGCCAGCAGCTTACTCAGGGGTAGGGACGAGCAGTACTTC. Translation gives CASSLLRGRDEQYF.

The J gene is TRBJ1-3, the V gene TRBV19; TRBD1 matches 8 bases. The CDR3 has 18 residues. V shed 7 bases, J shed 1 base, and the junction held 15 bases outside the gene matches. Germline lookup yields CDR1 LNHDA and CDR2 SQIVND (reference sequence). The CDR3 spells CASKGSAGQGKSGNTIYF. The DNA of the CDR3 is TGTGCCAGTAAAGGTAGCGCTGGACAGGGAAAGTCTGGAAACACCATATATTTT. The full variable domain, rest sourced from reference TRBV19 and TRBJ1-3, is DGGITQSPKYLFRKEGQNVTLSCEQNLNHDAMYWYRQDPGQGLRLIYYSQIVNDFQKGDIAEGYSVSREKKESFPLTVTSAQKNPTAFYLCASKGSAGQGKSGNTIYFGEGSWLTVV.